The source of this T cell receptor beta chain is a study of shared clonotypes between healthy human individuals. Findings and caveats of the study: Sampling involved blood alone; tissue repertoires likely differ. Larger estimated richness was generally recorded for naive subsets relative to memory subsets.

V was pared by 4 bases and J by 5 bases, with 6 bases of the junction left unmatched. The germline CDR1 and CDR2 sequences are SGHRS and YFSETQ. The CDR3 length is 14 residues. Clones were sequenced by immunoSEQ multiplex PCR, and TCRdb holds only the in-frame ones, with some missing. The sample yields about 1 million clones, about 75% seen once. This clone was recorded only once. The antigen is unknown. The clonotype originates from a man aged 18 to 30 in good health. Input material: memory CD4+ T cells sorted from blood. The subset denotes: CD45RA-negative fraction. The chain couples TRBV5-1 to TRBJ1-1; 9 bases map to TRBD1. CDR3 loop: CASSVPGTGTEAFF. CDR3 in DNA: TGCGCCAGCAGCGTTCCCGGGACAGGGACTGAAGCTTTCTTT. Supplemented by reference TRBV5-1 and TRBJ1-1, the full variable domain reads KAGVTQTPRYLIKTRGQQVTLSCSPISGHRSVSWYQQTPGQGLQFLFEYFSETQRNKGNFPGRFSGRQFSNSRSEMNVSTLELGDSALYLCASSVPGTGTEAFFGQGTRLTVV.